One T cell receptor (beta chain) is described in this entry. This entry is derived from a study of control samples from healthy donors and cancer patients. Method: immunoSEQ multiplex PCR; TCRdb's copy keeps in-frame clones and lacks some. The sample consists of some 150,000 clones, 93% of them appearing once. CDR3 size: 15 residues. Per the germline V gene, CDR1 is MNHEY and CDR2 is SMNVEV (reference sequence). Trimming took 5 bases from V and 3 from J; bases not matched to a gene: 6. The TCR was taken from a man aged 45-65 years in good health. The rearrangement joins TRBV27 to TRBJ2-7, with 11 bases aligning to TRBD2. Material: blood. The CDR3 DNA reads TGTGCCAGCAGTCGGGTGGGACTAGCGGACTACGAGCAGTACTTC. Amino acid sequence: CASSRVGLADYEQYF.